These 9 T cell receptor beta chains were sequenced from one sample in a study of glioma-infiltrating T cells. The iRepertoire nested amplicon-rescue multiplex PCR amplified TCR alpha and beta CDR3s from RNA. TCRdb ran MiXCR on the multiplex PCR reads and lists one entry per CDR3 protein. The data show fewer than 200,000 distinct CDR3 sequences, with over 30% seen just once and around 20% held by the top ten. Specimen: glioma tissue, nonneoplastic brain tissue, or PBMCs (not recorded which). The receptors were sampled from a human donor with low-grade glioma or glioblastoma, undergoing nonglioma brain surgery, or in good health (not recorded which).

The sample holds a few counts of this clonotype. This chain joins TRBV5-1 and TRBJ2-1; 8 nucleotides match TRBD2. CDR1 is SGHRS and CDR2 is YFSETQ in the germline V gene. The CDR3 is made up of 15 amino acids. The V and J ends lost 2 bases and 7 bases, in that order; junction bases with no gene match: 8. CDR3 sequence (DNA): TGCGCCAGCAGCTTCGCTAGCGGGTCGTTTAATGAGCAGTTCTTC. Its protein is CASSFASGSFNEQFF. Complete variable domain (other parts from reference TRBV5-1 and TRBJ2-1): KAGVTQTPRYLIKTRGQQVTLSCSPISGHRSVSWYQQTPGQGLQFLFEYFSETQRNKGNFPGRFSGRQFSNSRSEMNVSTLELGDSALYLCASSFASGSFNEQFFGPGTRLTVL.

By proportion, this clonotype is medium-sized (0.01 to 0.1%). This chain connects TRBV27 to TRBJ1-1; D is uncertain. The CDR3 extends over 13 amino acids. Germline V gene lookup returns CDR1 MNHEY and CDR2 SMNVEV (reference sequence). Trimming removed 4 bases from V and 5 bases from J, with 11 bases in between. The CDR3 coding sequence is TGTGCCAGCAGTTGGTCAGAGAGGACTGAAGCTTTCTTT. Its translation: CASSWSERTEAFF.

Many counts were recorded for this clonotype. This chain joins TRBV27 and TRBJ1-4, with TRBD1 matching over 9 bases. Germline lookup yields CDR1 MNHEY and CDR2 SMNVEV (reference sequence). This CDR3 contains 13 residues. V lost 6 bases and J lost 8; bases outside the gene matches: 4. Written as DNA, the CDR3 is TGTGCCAGCAGGAGACAGGGGGGGGAAAAACTGTTTTTT. Translation gives CASRRQGGEKLFF.

A remark on this clonotype: A much larger clone sits a single nucleotide away, making a read error possible. The chain recombines TRBV9 with TRBJ2-3; D is unclear. The CDR3 loop spans 14 amino acids. In germline, CDR1 is SGDLS, CDR2 YYNGEE. DNA for the CDR3: TGTGCCAGCAGCGTGTCGGCTACGGCGGATACGCGGTATTTT. It translates to CASSVSATADTRYF.

For this clonotype: This could be a read error, since a much larger clone is one nucleotide away. The rearrangement uses TRBV11-2 and TRBJ1-2, with no clear D. The CDR3 loop spans 13 amino acids. CDR1 and CDR2 (germline): SGHAT, FQNNGV. Trimming took off 6 bases at V and 3 bases at J, with 11 bases between the two ends. The CDR3 spells CASSTERDYGYTF. CDR3 bases: TGTGCCAGCAGTACTGAAAGGGACTATGGCTACACCTTC.

This clonotype turned up a few times. The chain has TRBV13 and TRBJ2-1; unclear D gene. Germline values: CDR1 PRHDT, CDR2 FYEKMQ (reference sequence). The CDR3 length is 14 residues. V was cut by 1 base and J by 3 bases, with 7 bases left in between. The CDR3 protein is CASSLVPGYNEQFF. DNA for the CDR3: TGTGCCAGCAGCTTAGTACCCGGCTACAATGAGCAGTTCTTC.

In this sample, this clonotype turned up many times. The rearrangement joins TRBV6-1 to TRBJ2-1, with 7 nucleotides matching TRBD2. J was trimmed by 3 bases and V by 4 bases; bases with no gene match: 6. There are 15 residues in the CDR3. Germline-derived CDR1 and CDR2 are MNHNS and SASEGT. This CDR3 is CASSGLADLYNEQFF. CDR3 nucleotides: TGTGCCAGCAGTGGCCTAGCGGATCTCTACAATGAGCAGTTCTTC.

With respect to this clonotype: Lacking the conserved final phenylalanine or tryptophan, this CDR3 likely reflects a read error. V is TRBV6-1 and J is TRBJ1-1; D unresolved. CDR1 MNHNS and CDR2 SASEGT come from the germline V gene. The CDR3 is made up of 17 amino acids. CDR3 DNA: TGTGCCATCAGTGATTTCGATGGTACCATCATGAACACTGAAGCTTTCATT. It is translated as CAISDFDGTIMNTEAFI.

V gene TRBV27 combines with J gene TRBJ2-7; D may be TRBD1 (8 bases). V shed 6 bases and J shed 6 bases, with 18 bases lying between them. CDR3 size: 14 residues. Germline CDR1 MNHEY, CDR2 SMNVEV (reference sequence). The CDR3 region is CASRPGQAGVEQYF. The CDR3 DNA follows: TGTGCCAGCAGACCGGGACAGGCGGGGGTCGAGCAGTACTTC.